Shown below are 22 T cell receptor beta chains from a single sample sequenced in a study of blood T cells in healthy people across ages. A sample-barcoded 5' primer and a J-beta primer mix were used in a second PCR of about 7 to 11 cycles. TCRdb reprocessed the 5' RACE reads with MiXCR, giving one entry per CDR3 protein. The sample records 850,000 to 950,000 distinct CDR3 sequences, roughly 26% being singletons. The material sequenced was blood. Receptors originate from a woman older than 75 in good health.

There are a few counts of this clonotype. This may stem from a read error, because a much larger clone lies one nucleotide away. This sequence joins TRBV24-1 and TRBJ2-5; no clear D. V was shortened by 2 bases and J by 11 bases, with 23 bases between the two germline ends. Germline loops: CDR1 KGHDR, CDR2 SFDVKD. CDR3 length equals 16 residues. This chain's CDR3 is CATSDSADPFEGKQYF. The CDR3 DNA is TGTGCCACCAGTGATTCTGCGGACCCCTTCGAAGGCAAGCAGTACTTC.

The V and J genes are TRBV7-2 and TRBJ2-4; D tentatively fits TRBD1 or TRBD2 (7 bases each). The DNA end favors TRBJ2-5, so the J call may be wrong. Germline CDR1 and CDR2: SGHTA and FQGNSA. CDR3 length: 15 residues. CDR3 sequence (DNA): TGTGCCAGCAGCTTAGGGCAGGGGGGGAGGGAGACCCAGTACTTC. It encodes CASSLGQGGRETQYF.

This clonotype was seen more than once but under ten times. The V gene is TRBV7-9, the J gene TRBJ1-1, with TRBD1 as a possible D gene (6 bases). V dropped 1 base and J dropped 3 bases, with 12 bases sitting between them. This CDR3 is 15 amino acids long. The germline V gene encodes CDR1 SEHNR and CDR2 FQNEAQ (reference sequence). The CDR3 here is CASSLGPGADTEAFF. The CDR3 DNA reads TGTGCCAGCAGCTTAGGTCCAGGGGCGGACACTGAAGCTTTCTTT.

This clonotype was seen repeatedly, ten times or more. The chain recombines TRBV18 with TRBJ2-1; 7 positions agree with TRBD1. The CDR3 length is 12 residues. CDR1 is KGHSH and CDR2 is LQKENI in the germline V gene. With 5 bases clipped from V and 7 bases from J, the junction kept 2 bases outside the gene matches. The CDR3 here is CASSVQGNEQFF. In nucleotides, the CDR3 is TGTGCCAGCTCAGTACAGGGGAATGAGCAGTTCTTC.

This clonotype was counted at least ten times. The chain uses TRBV7-2 and TRBJ1-2, with D possibly being TRBD1 (5 bases). Trimming pared 1 base from V and 7 bases from J, leaving 7 bases between. The CDR3 sequence is 12 residues long. Per the germline V gene, CDR1 is SGHTA and CDR2 is FQGNSA. The CDR3 reads CASSLDGAGYTF. CDR3 bases: TGTGCCAGCAGCTTAGACGGGGCTGGCTACACCTTC.

This clonotype showed up just a few times. The CDR3, as DNA: TGCGCCAGCGCCATGGGGGGGAACACTGAAGCTTTCTTT. This gives the protein CASAMGGNTEAFF. V is TRBV5-1 and J is TRBJ1-1, with D possibly TRBD1 on 5 matching bases. Germline V gene lookup returns CDR1 SGHRS and CDR2 YFSETQ. The CDR3 runs to 13 residues. V lost 7 bases, J lost 1 base, and 11 bases lay in between.

There are a few counts of this clonotype. The CDR3 DNA sequence: TGTGCCAGCAGCGTAGTCCCCTTTAACTTTGGGGGGCAGGACACTGAAGCTTTCTTT. It encodes CASSVVPFNFGGQDTEAFF. The V and J genes are TRBV9 and TRBJ1-1; D might be TRBD1 (6 bases). The CDR3 loop spans 19 amino acids. Germline V lookup: CDR1 SGDLS, CDR2 YYNGEE. The V end lost 0 bases, the J end lost 3 bases, and 24 bases lay between the germline ends.

About this clonotype itself: At one end, the junction sequence differs from germline, possibly due to a read error. The genes are TRBV10-3 and TRBJ2-5; D not resolved. The J call may be incorrect, as the DNA end agrees better with TRBJ2-4. CDR1 and CDR2 (germline): ENHRY, SYGVKD. The CDR3 covers 14 residues. The CDR3 loop is CTISEGSARDIQYF. The CDR3 coding sequence is TGTACCATCAGTGAAGGGTCAGCTAGAGACATTCAGTACTTC.

As for this clonotype: At one end, the junction sequence differs from germline, possibly due to a read error. The gene calls are TRBV28 and TRBJ2-7; a possible D gene is TRBD2 (6 bases). This CDR3 is built from 15 residues. The germline V gene encodes CDR1 MDHEN and CDR2 SYDVKM. CDR3 sequence reads: CASRNFPGSSYGQYF. As DNA, the CDR3 is TGTGCCAGCAGGAACTTCCCCGGGAGCTCCTACGGGCAGTACTTC.

On this clonotype itself: This could be a read error, since a much larger clone is one nucleotide away. CDR3 nucleotide sequence: TGTGCCAGCAGCAGCGCCGGGAAGGCCTACGGGCAGTACTTC. This gives the protein CASSSAGKAYGQYF. The chain has TRBV7-2 and TRBJ2-7; a possible D gene is TRBD2 (5 bases). CDR3 size: 14 residues. The germline gives CDR1 SGHTA, CDR2 FQGNSA. Full variable domain (outside the CDR3, taken from reference TRBV7-2 and TRBJ2-7): GAGVSQSPSNKVTEKGKDVELRCDPISGHTALYWYRQSLGQGLEFLIYFQGNSAPDKSGLPSDRFSAERTGGSVSTLTIQRTQQEDSAVYLCASSSAGKAYGQYFGPGTRLTVT.

This clonotype was counted between two and nine times. The CDR3 loop is CSARESSRTGGYTF. CDR3 coding DNA: TGCAGTGCTAGAGAGTCCTCCCGGACAGGTGGCTACACCTTC. The V gene is TRBV20-1, the J gene TRBJ1-2; 7 bases line up with TRBD1. Germline V gene data show CDR1 as DFQATT and CDR2 as SNEGSKA (reference sequence). V shed 0 bases and J 7 bases; nucleotides not matched to a gene: 8. The CDR3 runs 14 residues.

At least ten counts were recorded for this clonotype. This chain joins TRBV20-1 and TRBJ1-5, with no clear D. Trimming pared 5 bases from V and 2 bases from J, leaving 7 bases between. Germline lookup yields CDR1 DFQATT and CDR2 SNEGSKA (reference sequence). The CDR3 extends over 12 amino acids. The CDR3 nucleotides read TGCAGTGCTGGTCGGGGCAATCAGCCCCAGCATTTT. The encoded protein is CSAGRGNQPQHF.

This clonotype was counted ten times or more. The chain carries TRBV2 and TRBJ2-1; either TRBD1 or TRBD2 may fit D (5 bases each). The CDR3 contains 11 residues. The germline V gene encodes CDR1 SNHLY and CDR2 FYNNEI. V was shortened by 7 bases and J by 14 bases, with 15 bases between the two germline ends. The CDR3 DNA sequence: TGTGCCAGCACCTGGGACCGCCAGAAGTTCTTC. This encodes CASTWDRQKFF.

J is TRBJ2-5 and V is TRBV30; 10 bases are a match to TRBD2. V was clipped by 5 bases and J by 1 base; unmatched bases: 7. Germline assignment: CDR1 GTSNPN and CDR2 SVGIG (reference sequence). This CDR3 has 15 amino acids. The CDR3 spells CAWGPLAGGQETQYF. The CDR3 DNA sequence: TGTGCCTGGGGACCGTTAGCGGGGGGCCAAGAGACCCAGTACTTC.

This clonotype was recorded many times. The rearrangement joins TRBV20-1 to TRBJ1-2, with no clear D. The CDR3 consists of 14 residues. Germline values: CDR1 DFQATT, CDR2 SNEGSKA (reference sequence). Trimming removed 1 base at V and 6 bases at J, with 15 bases between. The CDR3 bases are TGCAGTGCTAGAGGAGTTTTCCCTGGGGATGGCTACACCTTC. Translation: CSARGVFPGDGYTF.

In its sample, this clonotype was seen many times. This chain links TRBV25-1 with TRBJ2-7, with D tentatively TRBD2 (5 bases). CDR3 length: 15 residues. Germline V gene lookup returns CDR1 MGHDK and CDR2 SYGVNS. V was trimmed by 2 bases and J by 0 bases, leaving 11 bases between them. Here the CDR3 reads CASSESGVISYEQYF. CDR3 bases: TGTGCCAGCAGTGAAAGCGGAGTGATCTCCTACGAGCAGTACTTC.

A note on this clonotype: One end of the junction is discordant with germline, which a read error may explain. V gene TRBV7-2 combines with J gene TRBJ2-1, with D possibly matching TRBD1 (5 bases). The CDR3 is made up of 12 amino acids. CDR1 and CDR2 (germline): SGHTA, FQGNSA. CDR3 region: CAGSVTGYEQFF. DNA for the CDR3: TGTGCCGGCAGCGTCACAGGATACGAGCAGTTCTTC. Complete variable domain (other parts from reference TRBV7-2 and TRBJ2-1): GAGVSQSPSNKVTEKGKDVELRCDPISGHTALYWYRQSLGQGLEFLIYFQGNSAPDKSGLPSDRFSAERTGGSVSTLTIQRTQQEDSAVYLCAGSVTGYEQFFGPGTRLTVL.

The chain has TRBV15 and TRBJ1-1; 9 bases fit TRBD1. Germline V CDR1 and CDR2: LNHNV, YYDKDF (reference sequence). V dropped 2 bases and J dropped 4; count of bases not matched to a gene: 8. The CDR3 spans 16 residues. The CDR3 sequence is CATSRIDHRGLTEAFF. In DNA form, the CDR3 reads TGTGCCACCAGCAGAATTGATCACAGGGGGCTCACTGAAGCTTTCTTT.

This clonotype was seen many times. The chain is built from TRBV7-6 and TRBJ1-2, with D hard to call. This CDR3 contains 12 residues. Trimming took 4 bases from V and 7 from J, leaving 10 bases between them. From germline, CDR1 is SGHVS and CDR2 FNYEAQ. For the CDR3, the DNA is TGTGCCAGCAGCTCTGCGACTGGTGGCTACACCTTC. As protein: CASSSATGGYTF.

The gene calls are TRBV20-1 and TRBJ1-4; TRBD1 matches at 7 bases. The germline V gene has CDR1 DFQATT and CDR2 SNEGSKA (reference sequence). The CDR3 length is 16 residues. V dropped 0 bases and J dropped 4; count of bases not matched to a gene: 8. This CDR3 is CSARDFGRGVNEKLFF. The CDR3 DNA follows: TGCAGTGCTAGAGATTTCGGCAGGGGGGTTAATGAAAAACTGTTTTTT.

The V gene is TRBV30, the J gene TRBJ2-1; 8 nucleotides align to TRBD2. The better agreement between TRBJ2-7 and the DNA end casts doubt on the J call. The germline CDR1 and CDR2 sequences are GTSNPN and SVGIG (reference sequence). The CDR3 has 16 residues. CDR3 loop: CAWSVPSGGLYNEQYF. CDR3 coding DNA: TGTGCCTGGAGTGTACCGAGCGGGGGTTTGTACAATGAGCAGTACTTC.

This clonotype has a count of ten or more. V and J are TRBV24-1 and TRBJ2-1; a weak D match, TRBD2 (7 bases). V dropped 1 base and J dropped 10 bases, with 22 bases sitting between them. This CDR3 region has 17 residues. Germline CDR1 KGHDR, CDR2 SFDVKD. In DNA, the CDR3 is TGTGCCACCAGTGATTTCCCCGGTCGGGGGGCTTTGGGCGAGCAGTTCTTC. Its translation: CATSDFPGRGALGEQFF.